One and the same sample provided the 12 T cell receptor beta chains below, sequenced in a study of T cells in women clearing cervical HPV infection. Here immunoSEQ multiplex PCR was the method, and the copy in TCRdb shows in-frame clones only, minus some. Its table lists tens of thousands of clones. Input material: blood buffy coat. Receptors were obtained from a woman aged 18 to 75 with a cervical HPV16 infection that either progressed to CIN3+ or cleared (not recorded which).

About this clone: Read data end 3 residues before the CDR3 end; the end is taken from the germline J gene. The chain combines TRBV5-4 with TRBJ2-3, with D possibly TRBD2 on 5 matching bases. The CDR3 extends over 15 amino acids. V was shortened by 7 bases and J by 0 bases, with 15 bases between the two germline ends. Germline V CDR1 and CDR2: SGHNT, YYREEE (reference sequence). The CDR3 sequence: CASLPSPASTDTQYF. The CDR3 DNA, read in part, is TGTGCCAGCCTCCCTAGCCCCGCTAGCACAGATACG.

To note about this clone: The sequence runs out 3 residues before the end of the CDR3; the remainder is reconstructed from the germline J gene. V and J are TRBV28 and TRBJ1-5, with D unresolved. V was trimmed by 1 base and J by 3 bases, leaving 4 bases between them. The CDR3 is 13 residues long. Germline-derived CDR1 and CDR2 are MDHEN and SYDVKM. CDR3 in amino acids: CASSLSNNQPQHF. CDR3 DNA, as far as it was read: TGTGCCAGCAGTTTATCCAACAATCAGCCC.

As for this clone: The DNA ends 3 residues before the CDR3 does, and the rest of the CDR3 is filled in from the germline J gene. V gene TRBV11-2 combines with J gene TRBJ1-2, with TRBD1 identical over 7 bases. The germline V gene encodes CDR1 SGHAT and CDR2 FQNNGV. V was pared by 6 bases and J by 3 bases, with 4 bases of the junction left unmatched. CDR3 length: 13 amino acids. CDR3 DNA, as far as it was read: TGTGCCAGCAGACCGACAGGGTACTATGGC. Its protein is CASRPTGYYG. The CDR3 in full is CASRPTGYYGYTF.

Remarks on this clone: A read error may produce the germline difference seen at one junction end. Read coverage stops 3 residues before the CDR3 terminus; the germline J gene supplies the remainder. Different DNA sequences within this sample yield the same CDR3. The J gene is TRBJ1-3, the V gene TRBV7-3, with 8 nucleotides matching TRBD1. The length of the CDR3 is 15 residues. Germline-derived CDR1 and CDR2 are SGHTA and FQGTGA. The CDR3 bases that were read are TGTGCCAGCAGCCCGTCAGGGGGCGGTGGAAACACT. This codes for CASSPSGGGGNT. The whole CDR3 is CASSPSGGGGNTIYF.

A word on this clone: Read sequence stops 3 residues before the CDR3 end, and the germline J gene provides the missing end. The genes are TRBV2 and TRBJ2-3; 7 positions agree with TRBD1. CDR3 size: 14 residues. Germline lookup yields CDR1 SNHLY and CDR2 FYNNEI. The sequenced CDR3 bases are TGTGCCAGCAGTGCCCGGGACAGACAAGAGACG. This codes for CASSARDRQET. The full CDR3 sequence reads CASSARDRQETQYF.

Concerning this clone itself: Read coverage stops 3 residues before the CDR3 terminus; the germline J gene supplies the remainder. V usage is TRBV20-1 and J usage is TRBJ1-5, with 7 bases matching TRBD1. The length of the CDR3 is 18 residues. Germline V lookup: CDR1 DFQATT, CDR2 SNEGSKA (reference sequence). Unmatched junction bases numbered 18, after V lost 0 bases and J lost 7 bases. The DNA read from the CDR3 is TGCAGTGCTAGAGATGGGTACAGGGGCCAGGTAGGACGGCAGCCC. It yields the protein CSARDGYRGQVGRQP. The full CDR3 reads CSARDGYRGQVGRQPQHF.

With regard to this clone: Read data end 3 residues before the CDR3 end; the end is taken from the germline J gene. J is TRBJ2-3 and V is TRBV7-6; D is possibly TRBD1 (6 bases). CDR1 and CDR2 from the germline V gene are SGHVS and FNYEAQ. The CDR3 sequence is 12 residues long. Partial CDR3 DNA: TGTGCCAGCAGCTCCAGGGGAGAGACG. Residues: CASSSRGET. The full CDR3 reads CASSSRGETQYF.

Concerning this clone: The read is 3 residues too short to cover the CDR3 end, so that end is filled in from the germline J gene. J is TRBJ2-2 and V is TRBV19; TRBD2 is a possible D gene (6 bases). This CDR3 spans 16 amino acids. Germline lookup yields CDR1 LNHDA and CDR2 SQIVND (reference sequence). The CDR3 here is CASSLGDFSGANVLFF. The DNA read from the CDR3 is TGTGCCAGTAGTCTCGGGGACTTCTCTGGGGCCAACGTG.

Notes on this clone: The CDR3 end is not reached by the read, which stops 3 residues before it; the germline J gene fills it in. The chain employs TRBV5-1 and TRBJ1-2; 10 bases align to TRBD1. This CDR3 is 15 amino acids long. The germline CDR1 and CDR2 sequences are SGHRS and YFSETQ. The ends lost 3 bases at V and 3 bases at J; junction bases unmatched: 5. The part of the CDR3 DNA that was read is TGCGCCAGCAGCTCCACCGGGACAGGGGACTATGGC. Protein: CASSSTGTGDYG. The CDR3 reads in full as CASSSTGTGDYGYTF.

Concerning this clone: With the read ending 3 residues before the CDR3 end, the germline J gene is used to fill in that end. The chain joins TRBV7-6 to TRBJ2-5; 11 bases align to TRBD2. Germline values: CDR1 SGHVS, CDR2 FNYEAQ. V was clipped by 1 base and J by 5 bases; unmatched bases: 9. The CDR3 contains 17 residues. The CDR3: CASSLGSSGRIGETQYF. The part of the CDR3 DNA that was read is TGTGCCAGCAGCTTAGGCTCTAGCGGGAGGATTGGGGAGACC.

Comment on this clone: The DNA ends 3 residues before the CDR3 does, and the rest of the CDR3 is filled in from the germline J gene. The rearrangement uses TRBV28 and TRBJ2-1; TRBD1 matches at 8 bases. This CDR3 is built from 17 residues. CDR1 and CDR2 (germline): MDHEN, SYDVKM. V gave up 2 bases and J gave up 6 bases; unmatched junction bases: 12. Incomplete CDR3 DNA: TGTGCCAGCAGTTTAAGGACAGGGATCTCGCTCGCCAATGAG. It yields the protein CASSLRTGISLANE. The full CDR3 sequence reads CASSLRTGISLANEQFF.

Concerning this clone: The read is 3 residues too short to cover the CDR3 end, so that end is filled in from the germline J gene. The chain employs TRBV7-2 and TRBJ2-5, with 9 bases fitting TRBD1. CDR3 length equals 15 residues. Germline-derived CDR1 and CDR2 are SGHTA and FQGNSA. After removal of 0 bases from V and 6 bases from J, the junction contained 5 bases not matched to a gene. CDR3 region: CASSLAQGALQTQYF. The covered CDR3 bases are TGTGCCAGCAGCTTAGCACAGGGGGCATTGCAGACC.